This T cell receptor beta chain was recorded in a study of Ad26.COV2.S vaccination and SARS-CoV-2 variants. Study as a whole: Among those in the COV1001 Ad26.COV2.S trial arm was the donor. Dosing was one shot or two shots 56 days apart.

Treatment indicated: 15 to 20 received Ad26.COV2.S at low or high dose, single or two shots; about five received placebo; per-sample allocation not given. Repertoires come from day 63 after the first vaccine or placebo injection. It was Wuhan-strain SARS-CoV-2 spike that the Ad26 vaccine vector expressed. Some clones are missing from TCRdb's copy, which holds only in-frame ones; the method was immunoSEQ multiplex PCR. Of roughly 320,000 clones in the sample, around four fifths were seen once. The TCR originated in a person between 18 and 59 years old who received the Ad26.COV2.S COVID-19 vaccine or a placebo. Sequenced material: peripheral blood, taken in a trial of Ad26.COV2.S vaccine versus placebo.

The CDR3 here is CASSVGVAVETQYF. CDR3 DNA sequence: TGTGCCAGCAGCGTAGGAGTAGCGGTGGAGACCCAGTACTTC. The chain joins TRBV9 to TRBJ2-5, with a weak D call TRBD2 (6 bases). The germline gives CDR1 SGDLS, CDR2 YYNGEE. V shed 0 bases and J shed 5 bases, with 11 bases lying between them. This CDR3 contains 14 residues.